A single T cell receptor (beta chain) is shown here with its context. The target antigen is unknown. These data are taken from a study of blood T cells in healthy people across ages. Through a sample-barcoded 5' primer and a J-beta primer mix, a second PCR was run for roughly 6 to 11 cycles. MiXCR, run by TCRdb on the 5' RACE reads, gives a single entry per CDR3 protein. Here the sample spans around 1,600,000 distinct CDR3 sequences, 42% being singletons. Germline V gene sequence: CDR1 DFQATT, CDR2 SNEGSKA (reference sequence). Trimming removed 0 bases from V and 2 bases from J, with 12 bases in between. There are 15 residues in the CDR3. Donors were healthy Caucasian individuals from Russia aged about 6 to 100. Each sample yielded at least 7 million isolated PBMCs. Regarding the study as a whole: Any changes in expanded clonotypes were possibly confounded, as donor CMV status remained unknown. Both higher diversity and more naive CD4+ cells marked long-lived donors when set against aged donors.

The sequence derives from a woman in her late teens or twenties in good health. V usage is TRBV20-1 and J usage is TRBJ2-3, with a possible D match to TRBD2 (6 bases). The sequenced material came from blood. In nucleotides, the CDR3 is TGCAGTGCTAGAGACCTCCGGGGGTCCACAGATACGCAGTATTTT. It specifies CSARDLRGSTDTQYF.